One sample yielded the 28 T cell receptor beta chains listed below, sequenced in a study of shared clonotypes between healthy human individuals. Some clones are missing from TCRdb's copy, which holds only in-frame ones; the method was immunoSEQ multiplex PCR. The repertoire holds around 2,000,000 clones, with about 95% as singletons. The naive CD8 fraction comprised CD45RO-negative cells positively selected for CCR7 and excluded terminally differentiated effector memory CD45RA+ cells. The specimen was naive CD8+ T cells sorted from blood. Source of these receptors: a man between 18 and 29 years old in good health.

The rearrangement joins TRBV2 to TRBJ2-2, with D tentatively TRBD2 (5 bases). Germline CDR1 SNHLY, CDR2 FYNNEI. V was clipped by 8 bases and J by 6 bases, with 10 bases between them. The CDR3 extends over 12 amino acids. The CDR3 loop reads CASFKEAGELFF. CDR3 bases: TGTGCCAGCTTTAAGGAGGCCGGGGAGCTGTTTTTT. The full variable domain, completed using reference TRBV2 and TRBJ2-2, is EPEVTQTPSHQVTQMGQEVILRCVPISNHLYFYWYRQILGQKVEFLVSFYNNEISEKSEIFDDQFSVERPDGSNFTLKIRSTKLEDSAMYFCASFKEAGELFFGEGSRLTVL.

This chain links TRBV5-6 with TRBJ2-7, with D perhaps TRBD1 or TRBD2 (6 bases each). The ends were cut back, 2 bases at V and 1 base at J, with 13 bases in the middle. The germline CDR1 and CDR2 sequences are SGHDT and YYEEEE. The CDR3 contains 15 residues. CDR3 region: CASSFGGTPSYEQYF. As DNA, the CDR3 is TGTGCCAGCAGCTTTGGAGGGACACCGTCCTACGAGCAGTACTTC. Filled out from reference TRBV5-6 and TRBJ2-7, the complete variable domain reads DAGVTQSPTHLIKTRGQQVTLRCSPKSGHDTVSWYQQALGQGPQFIFQYYEEEERQRGNFPDRFSGHQFPNYSSELNVNALLLGDSALYLCASSFGGTPSYEQYFGPGTRLTVT.

On this clone itself: Within the sample, other DNA sequences also encode this same CDR3. The gene calls are TRBV7-9 and TRBJ2-7; 8 positions agree with TRBD1. This CDR3 has 14 residues. Germline assignment: CDR1 SEHNR and CDR2 FQNEAQ (reference sequence). V was pared by 3 bases and J by 3 bases, with 4 bases of the junction left unmatched. The CDR3 DNA is TGTGCCAGCAGCTTCCCGGGACAGGACTACGAGCAGTACTTC. Translation: CASSFPGQDYEQYF.

This rearrangement joins TRBV13 to TRBJ2-7; the D call may be TRBD1 or TRBD2 (5 bases each). V lost 4 bases, J lost 5 bases, and 15 bases lay in between. CDR1 is PRHDT and CDR2 is FYEKMQ in the germline V gene (reference sequence). CDR3 length: 14 amino acids. In DNA form, the CDR3 reads TGTGCCAGCAGCTCGGGGACCCAATCCCACGAGCAGTACTTC. Translating it yields CASSSGTQSHEQYF.

CDR3 bases: TGCGCCAGCAGCCCACTAGCGGGACCCTACCTCGAGCAGTACTTC. Amino acid sequence: CASSPLAGPYLEQYF. The gene calls are TRBV4-1 and TRBJ2-7, with 10 bases fitting TRBD2. The germline V gene has CDR1 MGHRA and CDR2 YSYEKL. This CDR3 contains 15 residues. V was pared by 4 bases and J by 6 bases, with 9 bases of the junction left unmatched.

The genes are TRBV6-4 and TRBJ2-7, with 8 bases lining up with TRBD1. V shed 6 bases and J 7 bases; nucleotides not matched to a gene: 14. This CDR3 contains 15 residues. Germline loops: CDR1 MRHNA, CDR2 SNTAGT. The CDR3 reads CASRSGQGKGWEQYF. The CDR3 DNA reads TGTGCCAGCAGATCTGGACAGGGAAAAGGGTGGGAGCAGTACTTC.

This clone was picked up one time. This chain joins TRBV9 and TRBJ1-5, with a weak D call TRBD1 (5 bases). Germline loops: CDR1 SGDLS, CDR2 YYNGEE. Trimming cost V 5 bases and J 3 bases, with 12 bases left between them. The CDR3 sequence is 14 residues long. CDR3 protein: CASSVGGFNQPQHF. CDR3 bases: TGTGCCAGCAGTGTTGGGGGGTTCAATCAGCCCCAGCATTTT.

This chain joins TRBV6-5 and TRBJ2-1; D gene unclear. V was pared by 5 bases and J by 3 bases, with 14 bases between. Germline V gene lookup returns CDR1 MNHEY and CDR2 SVGAGI. The CDR3 runs 15 residues. The CDR3 spells CASSLRREDYNEQFF. For the CDR3, the DNA is TGTGCCAGCAGTCTCCGGAGAGAAGACTACAATGAGCAGTTCTTC.

The chain employs TRBV9 and TRBJ2-3, with D maybe TRBD2 (5 bases). The germline V gene has CDR1 SGDLS and CDR2 YYNGEE. The V gene lost 0 bases and the J gene lost 3 bases, with 11 bases spanning the gap. The CDR3 length is 15 residues. CDR3 DNA sequence: TGTGCCAGCAGCGTAGGCGGGTTTAGGACAGATACGCAGTATTTT. Its protein product is CASSVGGFRTDTQYF.

This clone was recorded a few times. This sequence joins TRBV19 and TRBJ2-7; no firm D call. Trimming took off 2 bases at V and 7 bases at J, with 12 bases between the two ends. CDR3 length: 13 amino acids. CDR1 LNHDA and CDR2 SQIVND come from the germline V gene (reference sequence). CDR3 residues: CASSIRASGEQYF. In nucleotides, the CDR3 is TGTGCCAGTAGTATAAGGGCCTCCGGGGAGCAGTACTTC.

The J gene is TRBJ2-3, the V gene TRBV27; D not certain. The CDR3 runs to 14 residues. Deletions cut 2 bases from V and 2 bases from J, with 8 bases between. Germline lookup yields CDR1 MNHEY and CDR2 SMNVEV (reference sequence). The CDR3, as DNA: TGTGCCAGCAGTTTAGTCCCGGCCACAGATACGCAGTATTTT. Its protein is CASSLVPATDTQYF.

This clone was recorded a few times. The sample holds other DNA sequences that translate to the same CDR3. This chain links TRBV6-5 with TRBJ1-1; D is uncertain. CDR3 length: 13 amino acids. Trimming stripped 0 bases from V and 1 base from J, with 3 bases between. Per germline, CDR1 MNHEY and CDR2 SVGAGI. This CDR3 is CASSYSENTEAFF. The DNA of the CDR3 is TGTGCCAGCAGTTACTCTGAGAACACTGAAGCTTTCTTT.

The chain couples TRBV6-5 to TRBJ1-2, with 11 bases fitting TRBD1. CDR1 is MNHEY, CDR2 SVGAGI, per germline. V lost 6 bases and J lost 5; bases outside the gene matches: 8. The CDR3 totals 15 residues. CDR3 in DNA: TGTGCCAGCAGGCCGCCCGGGACAGGGGGGTATGGCTACACCTTC. It yields the protein CASRPPGTGGYGYTF.

The V gene is TRBV29-1, the J gene TRBJ1-1; 9 nucleotides agree with TRBD1. From germline, CDR1 is SQVTM and CDR2 ANQGSEA. Trimming removed 0 bases from V and 6 bases from J; junction bases left unmatched: 2. CDR3 size: 13 residues. The CDR3 coding sequence is TGCAGCGTTGAAGAACAGGGGGCAGCTGAAGCTTTCTTT. Amino acids: CSVEEQGAAEAFF.

The rearrangement links TRBV29-1 to TRBJ1-1; D perhaps matches TRBD1 (5 bases). V lost 4 bases to trimming and J lost 10 bases, with 19 bases between them. CDR3 length: 13 residues. The germline CDR1 and CDR2 sequences are SQVTM and ANQGSEA. The CDR3 sequence: CSVAPDSPPVAFF. The CDR3 DNA is TGCAGCGTTGCCCCCGACAGTCCCCCCGTAGCTTTCTTT.

This rearrangement joins TRBV19 to TRBJ2-7, with a weak D call TRBD1 (5 bases). Looked up from germline, CDR1 is LNHDA and CDR2 is SQIVND (reference sequence). V lost 5 bases and J lost 6, with 17 bases in between. The CDR3 is 14 amino acids. CDR3 loop: CASSRSLGDLEQYF. CDR3 in DNA: TGTGCCAGTAGTCGCTCCTTAGGGGATCTCGAGCAGTACTTC.

This chain connects TRBV7-6 to TRBJ2-1; no definite D call. This CDR3 comprises 13 residues. The V gene lost 6 bases and the J gene lost 1 base, with 7 bases spanning the gap. The germline gives CDR1 SGHVS, CDR2 FNYEAQ. CDR3 protein: CASSRRSYNEQFF. CDR3 sequence (DNA): TGTGCCAGCAGTAGGAGATCCTACAATGAGCAGTTCTTC.

As for this clone: This same CDR3 is encoded by further DNA sequences in the sample. This chain links TRBV5-1 with TRBJ2-1; the match to TRBD2 covers 10 bases. The germline V gene encodes CDR1 SGHRS and CDR2 YFSETQ. The ends lost 0 bases at V and 3 bases at J; junction bases unmatched: 3. This CDR3 is 16 amino acids long. CDR3 DNA: TGCGCCAGCAGCTTGGAGGCTAGCGGGGGCTACAATGAGCAGTTCTTC. It translates to CASSLEASGGYNEQFF.

This clone was counted a single time. This sequence joins TRBV6-5 and TRBJ2-4; 8 positions agree with TRBD1. The germline CDR1 and CDR2 sequences are MNHEY and SVGAGI. V shed 2 bases, J shed 16 bases, and the junction held 7 bases outside the gene matches. This CDR3 spans 12 amino acids. The CDR3 nucleotides are TGTGCCAGCAGTTACCAAGGACAGGGCCTCTACTTC. The encoded protein is CASSYQGQGLYF.

The chain uses TRBV6-5 and TRBJ2-3; 8 positions agree with TRBD2. Trimming took 5 bases from V and 4 from J; bases not matched to a gene: 5. Germline CDR1 is MNHEY and CDR2 is SVGAGI. This CDR3 is built from 14 residues. CDR3 sequence: CASSQAGVADTQYF. Here the CDR3 DNA reads TGTGCCAGCAGTCAAGCGGGAGTGGCAGATACGCAGTATTTT.

Concerning this clone: The sample has other DNA sequences that encode this CDR3 too. The rearrangement uses TRBV7-9 and TRBJ2-7; TRBD1 matches 9 bases. The CDR3 is made up of 15 amino acids. Trimming at V came to 5 bases and at J to 3 bases, leaving 8 bases not matched to a gene. Per germline, CDR1 SEHNR and CDR2 FQNEAQ (reference sequence). CDR3: CASSLPGQGFYEQYF. The CDR3 DNA follows: TGTGCCAGCAGCCTCCCGGGACAGGGATTCTACGAGCAGTACTTC.

The V gene is TRBV19, the J gene TRBJ2-7, with 8 bases fitting TRBD2. From germline, CDR1 is LNHDA and CDR2 SQIVND (reference sequence). The length of the CDR3 is 14 residues. V lost 7 bases to trimming and J lost 2 bases; unmatched junction nucleotides: 7. Written as DNA, the CDR3 is TGTGCCAGTACCCCCGGGACTAGACCCTACGAGCAGTACTTC. This encodes CASTPGTRPYEQYF.

This chain joins TRBV29-1 and TRBJ1-2; 9 nucleotides agree with TRBD1. The CDR3 has 14 amino acids. The V gene end was trimmed by 6 bases and the J gene end by 3 bases; junction bases not matched to a gene: 8. In germline, CDR1 is SQVTM, CDR2 ANQGSEA. The CDR3 DNA is TGCAGCGTCCGTCTGACAGGGGGTGACTATGGCTACACCTTC. Translation gives CSVRLTGGDYGYTF.

CDR3: CASSLALAGAWGEQFF. CDR3 nucleotides: TGTGCCAGCAGCTTGGCCCTAGCGGGGGCCTGGGGTGAGCAGTTCTTC. J is TRBJ2-1 and V is TRBV5-6, with 10 bases aligning to TRBD2. V shed 0 bases, J shed 9 bases, and the junction held 9 bases outside the gene matches. CDR1 and CDR2 from the germline V gene are SGHDT and YYEEEE. The CDR3 is 16 residues long.

The V gene is TRBV7-2, the J gene TRBJ2-7; D is perhaps TRBD1 or TRBD2 (5 bases each). V lost 1 base and J lost 3, with 16 bases in between. CDR3 length: 16 residues. Germline V gene sequence: CDR1 SGHTA, CDR2 FQGNSA. The CDR3 DNA follows: TGTGCCAGCAGCTTAGAGGGAACCGGGACCTACTACGAGCAGTACTTC. It translates to CASSLEGTGTYYEQYF.

To note about this clone: Because the CDR3's place on the DNA is in doubt, the DNA is left out and the CDR3 is given as listed by TCRdb. This chain uses TRBV28 with TRBJ2-2; TRBD2 was called by the table and not checked on the DNA. Germline CDR1 MDHEN, CDR2 SYDVKM. The CDR3 is 18 amino acids long, termini counted. The chain's CDR3 is CASSTSTSGGLNTGELFF.

Comments on this clone: The sample carries other DNA sequences with the same CDR3. V and J are TRBV27 and TRBJ2-5; 8 nucleotides agree with TRBD2. V lost 0 bases to trimming and J lost 4 bases; unmatched junction nucleotides: 1. CDR1 MNHEY and CDR2 SMNVEV come from the germline V gene (reference sequence). The CDR3 is 14 residues long. CDR3 in amino acids: CASSLSAGGETQYF. The CDR3 DNA reads TGTGCCAGCAGTTTATCGGCGGGGGGAGAGACCCAGTACTTC.

A single count supports this clone. J is TRBJ1-2 and V is TRBV29-1; 7 nucleotides align to TRBD1. This CDR3 spans 12 amino acids. Germline trimming cut 6 bases from V and 3 bases from J; bases unmatched to any gene: 4. CDR1 is SQVTM and CDR2 is ANQGSEA in the germline V gene. CDR3 in DNA: TGCAGCGTGCAGGGGGAAGACTATGGCTACACCTTC. It encodes CSVQGEDYGYTF.